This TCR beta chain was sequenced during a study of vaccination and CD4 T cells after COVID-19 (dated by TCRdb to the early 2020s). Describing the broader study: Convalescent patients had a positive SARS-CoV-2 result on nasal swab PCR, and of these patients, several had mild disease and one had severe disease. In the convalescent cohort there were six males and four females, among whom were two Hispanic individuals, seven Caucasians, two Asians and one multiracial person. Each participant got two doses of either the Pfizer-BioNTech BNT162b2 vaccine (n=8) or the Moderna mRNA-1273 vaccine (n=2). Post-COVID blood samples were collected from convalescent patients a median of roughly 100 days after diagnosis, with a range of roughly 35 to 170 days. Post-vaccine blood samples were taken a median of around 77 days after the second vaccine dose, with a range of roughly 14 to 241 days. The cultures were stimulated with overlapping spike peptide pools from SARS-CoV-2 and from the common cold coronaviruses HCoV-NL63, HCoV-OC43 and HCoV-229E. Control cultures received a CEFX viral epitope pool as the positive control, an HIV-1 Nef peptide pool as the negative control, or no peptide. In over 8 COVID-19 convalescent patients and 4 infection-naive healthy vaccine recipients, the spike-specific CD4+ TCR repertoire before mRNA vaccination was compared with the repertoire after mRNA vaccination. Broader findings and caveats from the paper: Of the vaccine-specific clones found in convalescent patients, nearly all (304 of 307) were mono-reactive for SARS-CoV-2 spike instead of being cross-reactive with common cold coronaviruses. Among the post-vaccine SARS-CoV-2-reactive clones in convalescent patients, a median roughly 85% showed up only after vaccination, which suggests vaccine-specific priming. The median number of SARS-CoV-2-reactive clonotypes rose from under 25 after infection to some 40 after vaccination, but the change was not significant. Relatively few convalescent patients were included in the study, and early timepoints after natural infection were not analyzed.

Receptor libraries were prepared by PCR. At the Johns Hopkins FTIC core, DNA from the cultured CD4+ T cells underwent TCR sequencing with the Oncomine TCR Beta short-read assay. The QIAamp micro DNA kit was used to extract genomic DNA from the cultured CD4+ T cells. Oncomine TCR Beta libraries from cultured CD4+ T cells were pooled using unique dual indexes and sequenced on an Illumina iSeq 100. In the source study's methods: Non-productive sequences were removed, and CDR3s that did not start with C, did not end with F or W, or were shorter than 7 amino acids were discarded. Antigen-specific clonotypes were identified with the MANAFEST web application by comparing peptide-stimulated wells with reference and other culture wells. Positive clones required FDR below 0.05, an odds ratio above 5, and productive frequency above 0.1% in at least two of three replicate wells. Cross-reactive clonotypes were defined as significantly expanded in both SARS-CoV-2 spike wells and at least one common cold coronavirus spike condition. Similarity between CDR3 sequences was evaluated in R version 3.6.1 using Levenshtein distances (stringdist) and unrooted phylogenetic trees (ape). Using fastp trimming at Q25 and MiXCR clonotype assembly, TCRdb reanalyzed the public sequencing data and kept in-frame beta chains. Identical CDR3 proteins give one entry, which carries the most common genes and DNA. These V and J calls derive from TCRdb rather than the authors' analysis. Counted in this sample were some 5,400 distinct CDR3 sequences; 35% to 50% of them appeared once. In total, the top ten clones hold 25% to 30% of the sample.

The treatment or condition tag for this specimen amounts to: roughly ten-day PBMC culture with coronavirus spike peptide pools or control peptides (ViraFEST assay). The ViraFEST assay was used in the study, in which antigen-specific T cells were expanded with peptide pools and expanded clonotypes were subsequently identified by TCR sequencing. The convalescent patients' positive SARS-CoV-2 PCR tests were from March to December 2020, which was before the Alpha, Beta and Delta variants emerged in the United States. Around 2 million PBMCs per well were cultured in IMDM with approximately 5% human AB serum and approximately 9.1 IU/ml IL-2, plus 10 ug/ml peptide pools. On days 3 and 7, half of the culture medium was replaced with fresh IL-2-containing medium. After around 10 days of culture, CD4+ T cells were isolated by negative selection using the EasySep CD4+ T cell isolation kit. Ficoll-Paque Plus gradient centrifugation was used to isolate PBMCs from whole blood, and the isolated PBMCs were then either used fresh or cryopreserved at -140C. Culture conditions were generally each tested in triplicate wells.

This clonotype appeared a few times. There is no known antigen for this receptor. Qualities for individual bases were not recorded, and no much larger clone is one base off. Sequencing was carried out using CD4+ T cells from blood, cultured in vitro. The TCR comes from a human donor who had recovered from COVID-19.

The sequenced DNA: TGCAGTGCTAGAGGGGGCGCGTACGAGCAGTACTTC. Its amino acids are CSARGGAYEQYF. Recombination joined TRBV20-1 with TRBJ2-7; TRBD1 could be the D gene, as 5 bases match. V is shortened by 1 base, J by 4 bases, and the region joining them spans 8 bases. As encoded in the germline V gene (reference sequence), CDR1 is DFQATT while CDR2 is SNEGSKA. The CDR3, from cysteine to phenylalanine, totals 12 residues. Only CDR3 DNA is held: 36 bases, read in frame from base 1.